The entry that follows covers one T cell receptor beta chain sequence. What it binds is unknown. CFSE-dim autoproliferating and CFSE-high non-proliferating T cells from unstimulated culture were sequenced separately. Cultures began with about 45 million CFSE-labeled PBMCs, unstimulated for 7 to 8 days, with replicate wells pooled. This CDR3 comprises 14 residues. Germline lookup yields CDR1 SEHNR and CDR2 FQNEAQ (reference sequence). The source of the sample is a study of memory B cells and T cells in multiple sclerosis. Measured with immunoSEQ multiplex PCR; TCRdb has only the in-frame clones, and not every one. This sample has about 32,000 clones, with more than 75% found just once.

This TCR derives from a human donor with multiple sclerosis. The source material was PBMCs from blood kept in culture. This chain uses TRBV7-9 with TRBJ2-5; D possibly uses TRBD1 or TRBD2 (5 bases each). CDR3 bases: TGTGCATCCGCGAGGGGAGCAGGCCAAGAGACCCAGTACTTC. Its protein is CASARGAGQETQYF.